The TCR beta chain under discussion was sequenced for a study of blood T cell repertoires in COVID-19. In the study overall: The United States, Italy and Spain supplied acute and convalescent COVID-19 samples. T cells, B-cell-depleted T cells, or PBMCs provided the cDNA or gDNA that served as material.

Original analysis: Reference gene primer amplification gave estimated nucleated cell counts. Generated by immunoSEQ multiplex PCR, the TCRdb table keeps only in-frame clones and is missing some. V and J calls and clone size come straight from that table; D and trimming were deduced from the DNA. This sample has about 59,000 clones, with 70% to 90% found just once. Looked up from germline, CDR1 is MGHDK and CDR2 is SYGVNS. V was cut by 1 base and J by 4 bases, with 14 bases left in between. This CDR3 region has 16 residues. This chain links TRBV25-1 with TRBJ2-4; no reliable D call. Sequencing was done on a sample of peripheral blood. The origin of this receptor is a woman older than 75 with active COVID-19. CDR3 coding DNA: TGTGCCAGCAGTGAATTAGGTACTGGGCTTAAAAACATTCAGTACTTC. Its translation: CASSELGTGLKNIQYF.